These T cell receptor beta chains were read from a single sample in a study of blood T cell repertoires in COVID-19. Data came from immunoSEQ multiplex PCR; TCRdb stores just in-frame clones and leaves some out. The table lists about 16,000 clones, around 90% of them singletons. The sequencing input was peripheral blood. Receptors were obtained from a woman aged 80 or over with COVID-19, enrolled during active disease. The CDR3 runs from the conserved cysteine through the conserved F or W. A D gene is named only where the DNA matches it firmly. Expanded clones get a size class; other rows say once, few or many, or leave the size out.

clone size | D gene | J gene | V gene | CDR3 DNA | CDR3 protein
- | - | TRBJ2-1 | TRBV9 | TGTGCCAGCAGCGTAGTAGTAGCGTTCAATGAGCAGTTCTTC | CASSVVVAFNEQFF
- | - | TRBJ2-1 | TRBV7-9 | TGTGCCAGCAGCTTAGCGACAGTGAATGAACAGTTCTTC | CASSLATVNEQFF
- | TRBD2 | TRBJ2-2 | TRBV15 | TGTGCCACCAGCAGGGGAGGGACTAGCGGGAGGGGGACCGGGGAGCTGTTTTTT | CATSRGGTSGRGTGELFF
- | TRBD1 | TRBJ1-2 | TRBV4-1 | TGCGCCAGCAGCCAAGACCCTACAGGGGGTAGGGGCTACACCTTC | CASSQDPTGGRGYTF
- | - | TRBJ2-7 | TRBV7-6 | TGTGCCAGCAGCTTAACAGGGAAGGGTTCCTACGAGCAGTACTTC | CASSLTGKGSYEQYF
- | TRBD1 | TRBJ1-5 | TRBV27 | TGTGCCAGCAGTTTGAACAGGGGGGATCAGCCCCAGCATTTT | CASSLNRGDQPQHF
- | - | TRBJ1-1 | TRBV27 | TGTGCCAGCAGTCTCTACAGGGAGGGTGAAGCTTTCTTT | CASSLYREGEAFF
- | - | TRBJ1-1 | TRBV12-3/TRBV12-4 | TGTGCCAGCAGCCACGGACAGAACACTGAAGCTTTCTTT | CASSHGQNTEAFF
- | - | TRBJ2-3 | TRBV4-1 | TGCGCCAGCAGCCAAGGGCGGGGTTCAGAAGCAGATACGCAGTATTTT | CASSQGRGSEADTQYF
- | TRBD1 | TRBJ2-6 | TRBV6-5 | TGTGCCTCATACAGGGGAGTAGCTGGGGCCAACGTCCTGACTTTC | CASYRGVAGANVLTF
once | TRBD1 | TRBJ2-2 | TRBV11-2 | TGTGCCAGCAGCCCCGACAGGGGATTTAACACCGGGGAGCTGTTTTTT | CASSPDRGFNTGELFF
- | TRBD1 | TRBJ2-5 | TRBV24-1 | TGTGCCACCAGTGACCAACAGGGGGCAGGAGAGACCCAGTACTTC | CATSDQQGAGETQYF
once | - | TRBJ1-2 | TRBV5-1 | TGCGCCAGCAGTCTTACCTCTAGCTATGGCTACACCTTC | CASSLTSSYGYTF
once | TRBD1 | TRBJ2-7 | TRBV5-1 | TGCGCCAGCAGCTCCAGGGGACAGGGGCTCTCCTACGAGCAGTACTTC | CASSSRGQGLSYEQYF
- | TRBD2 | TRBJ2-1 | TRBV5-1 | TGCGCCAGCAGCTCCGGACTAGCGGGGGGACCTTCCTACAATGAGCAGTTCTTC | CASSSGLAGGPSYNEQFF
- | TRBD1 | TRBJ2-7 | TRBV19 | TGTGCCAGTAAGGACAGGACCGGCGAGCAGTACTTC | CASKDRTGEQYF
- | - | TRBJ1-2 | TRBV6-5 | TGTGCCAGCAGTCGACAAGGCTATGGCTACACCTTC | CASSRQGYGYTF
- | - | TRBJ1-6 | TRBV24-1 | TGTGCCACCAGTGATCGGGGGGGGCCCCTCCACTTT | CATSDRGGPLHF
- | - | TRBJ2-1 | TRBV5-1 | TGCGCCAGCAGCTTGGCGGGGTTTGGGGTGTACAATGAGCAGTTCTTC | CASSLAGFGVYNEQFF
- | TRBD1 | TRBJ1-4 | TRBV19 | TGTGCCACCAGGGGGCTGGAAGAAAAACTGTTTTTT | CATRGLEEKLFF
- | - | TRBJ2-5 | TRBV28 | TGTGCCAGCGCTCTAAGCCAAGAGACCCAGTACTTC | CASALSQETQYF
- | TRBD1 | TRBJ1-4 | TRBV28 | TGTGCCAGCAGTTCCCCGGACAGGGGAAGGAGCGAAAAACTGTTTTTT | CASSSPDRGRSEKLFF
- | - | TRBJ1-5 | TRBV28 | TGTGCCAGCAGTCCCCCCATCCCGGTTGGCAATCAGCCCCAGCATTTT | CASSPPIPVGNQPQHF
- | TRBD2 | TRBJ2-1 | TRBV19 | TGTGCCAGTAGTATGGACGGGGGGGCGCCCTACAATGAGCAGTTCTTC | CASSMDGGAPYNEQFF
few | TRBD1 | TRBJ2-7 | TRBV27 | TGTGCCAGCAGTTTAGAGGCCGACAGGGGGGACTACGAGCAGTACTTC | CASSLEADRGDYEQYF
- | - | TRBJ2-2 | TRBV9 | TGTGCCAGCAGCTGGACAGCGAACACCGGGGAGCTGTTTTTT | CASSWTANTGELFF
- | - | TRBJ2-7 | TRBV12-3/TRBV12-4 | TGTGCCAGCAGCCCTCACAACACGCAGCAGTACTTC | CASSPHNTQQYF
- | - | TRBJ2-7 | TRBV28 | TGTGCCAGCAGTTCTCCGGGTTCCTACCCCTCCTACGAGCAGTACTTC | CASSSPGSYPSYEQYF
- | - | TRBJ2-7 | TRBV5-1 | TGCGCCAGCAGCTTGGACAGGGCGACCTACGAGCAGTACTTC | CASSLDRATYEQYF
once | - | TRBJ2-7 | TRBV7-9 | TGTGCCAGCAGCTTAGCCGGCCAGGGTCCCCACGAGCAGTACTTC | CASSLAGQGPHEQYF
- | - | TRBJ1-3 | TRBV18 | TGTGCCAGCTCAACCAGGGGAGGAAACACCATATATTTT | CASSTRGGNTIYF
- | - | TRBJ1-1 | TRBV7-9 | TGTGCCAGCAGCTTAGCGGAGTGGTTAGCTTTCTTT | CASSLAEWLAFF
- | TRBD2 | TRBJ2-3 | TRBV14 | TGTGCCAGCAGCCAAGACGCGGGAGTTAAGCCAGATACGCAGTATTTT | CASSQDAGVKPDTQYF
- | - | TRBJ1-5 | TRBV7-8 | TGTGCCAGCAGCTTAGATCGAGGAAATCAGCCCCAGCATTTT | CASSLDRGNQPQHF
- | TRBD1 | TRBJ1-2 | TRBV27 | TGTGCCAGCCGCCGAACAGGGGGCGGGGTGGGCGGCTACACCTTC | CASRRTGGGVGGYTF
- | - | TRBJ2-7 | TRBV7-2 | TGTGCCAGCAGCTTAGCGCTAGGACTAGGGGGCTACGAGCAGTACTTC | CASSLALGLGGYEQYF
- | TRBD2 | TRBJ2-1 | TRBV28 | TGTGCCAGCAGTTCGGGCGGGAGCGTCGTAAATGAGCAGTTCTTC | CASSSGGSVVNEQFF
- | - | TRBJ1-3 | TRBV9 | TGTGCCAGCAGCCCACAAGGAAACACCATATATTTT | CASSPQGNTIYF
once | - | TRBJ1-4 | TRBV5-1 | TGCGCCAGCAGCTTGACGGACTCTAATGAAAAACTGTTTTTT | CASSLTDSNEKLFF
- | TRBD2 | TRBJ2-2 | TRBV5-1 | TGCGCCAGCAGCTTGATGGGACTAGGGCACGCCGGGGAGCTGTTTTTT | CASSLMGLGHAGELFF
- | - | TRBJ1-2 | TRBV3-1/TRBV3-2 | TGTGCCAGCAGAGCGGGTGGGATTGGCTACACCTTC | CASRAGGIGYTF
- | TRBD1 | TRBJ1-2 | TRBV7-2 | TGTGCCAGCAGCACCTCGACAGGGGTGAACTATGGCTACACCTTC | CASSTSTGVNYGYTF
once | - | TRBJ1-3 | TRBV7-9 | TGTGCCAGCGGCGTTCGAGGCGCCATATATTTT | CASGVRGAIYF
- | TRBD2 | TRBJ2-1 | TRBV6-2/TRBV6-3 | TGTGCCAGCAGTTACCCCGGGACTAGCGGGAGGGCCTCCTACAATGAGCAGTTCTTC | CASSYPGTSGRASYNEQFF
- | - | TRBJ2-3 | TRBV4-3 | TGCGCCAGCAGCCAAGAACTAGCACCCACAGATACGCAGTATTTT | CASSQELAPTDTQYF
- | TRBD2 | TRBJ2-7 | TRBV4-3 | TGCGCCAGCAGCGGGGGACTAGCGGGGGGGCCAAGGGAGCAGTACTTC | CASSGGLAGGPREQYF
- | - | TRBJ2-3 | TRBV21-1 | TGTGCCAGCAGCCTCGGGGGGAACTCCTCGGGGACAGATACGCAGTATTTT | CASSLGGNSSGTDTQYF
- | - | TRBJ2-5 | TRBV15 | TGTGCCACCAGCAGAGAGGGGGGAGGGACCCAGTACTTC | CATSREGGGTQYF
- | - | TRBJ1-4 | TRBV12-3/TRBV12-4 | TGTGCCAGCAGTTTGAGACATAATGAAAAACTGTTTTTT | CASSLRHNEKLFF
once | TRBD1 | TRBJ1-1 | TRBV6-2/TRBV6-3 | TGTGCCAGCAGTTCCTTTGACAGGGGAATAGCTGAAGCTTTCTTT | CASSSFDRGIAEAFF
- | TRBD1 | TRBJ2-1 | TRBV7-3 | TGTGCCAGCAGCCGTACAGGGGGTGGTAATGAGCAGTTCTTC | CASSRTGGGNEQFF
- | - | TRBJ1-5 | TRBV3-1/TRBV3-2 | TGTGCCAGCAGCCAGAGCGAACAGGGTCAGCCCCAGCATTTT | CASSQSEQGQPQHF